Listed below are T cell receptor beta chains from one sample, sequenced in a study of Graves' ophthalmopathy and Graves' hyperthyroidism. Each CDR3 protein is one row after TCRdb ran MiXCR on the multiplex PCR reads. Of 350,000 to 400,000 distinct CDR3 sequences listed, approximately 20% are singletons. Material: peripheral blood. All receptors come from a woman younger than 30 with Graves' ophthalmopathy. CDR3s include the opening cysteine and the closing phenylalanine or tryptophan. The D gene is left open where the match is weak. A row's size may be missing; if present it is once, few, many or a size class.

cdr3_nt: TGTGCCAGCAGCTTAACAGGGCCTTCCTACGAGCAGTACTTC
cdr3_aa: CASSLTGPSYEQYF
v_call: TRBV7-3
d_call: NA
clone_size: many
j_call: TRBJ2-7

cdr3_nt: TGCAGTTCCCAGCGGGAATCGGGGTCACCCCTCCACTTT
cdr3_aa: CSSQRESGSPLHF
v_call: TRBV20-1
d_call: NA
clone_size: many
j_call: TRBJ1-6

cdr3_nt: TGTGCCATCAGTGAGCCGACTAGCGTATCCTCTGGGGCCAACGTCCTGACTTTC
cdr3_aa: CAISEPTSVSSGANVLTF
v_call: TRBV10-3
d_call: TRBD2
clone_size: many
j_call: TRBJ2-6

cdr3_nt: TGCAGTGCTAGTGGGGACAGGGGCAATCAGCCCCAGCATTTT
cdr3_aa: CSASGDRGNQPQHF
v_call: TRBV20-1
d_call: TRBD1
clone_size: many
j_call: TRBJ1-5

cdr3_nt: TGTGCCAGCAGCCCCCGACATTACTCCTACGAGCAGTACTTC
cdr3_aa: CASSPRHYSYEQYF
v_call: TRBV7-9
d_call: NA
clone_size: many
j_call: TRBJ2-7

cdr3_nt: TGTGCCAGCAGCCCGTCCGGCGGGACGAACACCGGGGAGCTGTTTTTT
cdr3_aa: CASSPSGGTNTGELFF
v_call: TRBV7-8
d_call: NA
clone_size: many
j_call: TRBJ2-2

cdr3_nt: TGTGCCTGGAGTGTACGTCAGAAAGAGACCCAGTACTTC
cdr3_aa: CAWSVRQKETQYF
v_call: TRBV30
d_call: NA
clone_size: NA
j_call: TRBJ2-5

cdr3_nt: TGCGCCAGCAGCTTGGGTGGGCCTGTAGAGGGCTACACCTTC
cdr3_aa: CASSLGGPVEGYTF
v_call: TRBV5-1
d_call: NA
clone_size: many
j_call: TRBJ1-2

cdr3_nt: TGCAGTGCTAGAGCTCTCGGGCAGGGGGGGATTTATAGCAATCAGCCCCAGCATTTT
cdr3_aa: CSARALGQGGIYSNQPQHF
v_call: TRBV20-1
d_call: TRBD1
clone_size: many
j_call: TRBJ1-5

cdr3_nt: TGTGCCAGCATACTAACAGGGGCGAACACTGAAGCTTTCTTT
cdr3_aa: CASILTGANTEAFF
v_call: TRBV6-2/TRBV6-3
d_call: TRBD1
clone_size: many
j_call: TRBJ1-1

cdr3_nt: TGTGCCACCAGGAATCGGCCCGGTGGAGTCCGGACAGGGGTAGAGACCCAGTACTTC
cdr3_aa: CATRNRPGGVRTGVETQYF
v_call: TRBV10-3
d_call: TRBD1
clone_size: many
j_call: TRBJ2-5

cdr3_nt: TGTGCCAGTAGTATAGGGTGGTTGCGGGACAGCTCCTACGAGCAGTACTTC
cdr3_aa: CASSIGWLRDSSYEQYF
v_call: TRBV19
d_call: NA
clone_size: NA
j_call: TRBJ2-7

cdr3_nt: TGTGCCAGCAGTTTATCAGGGGTTGGGTCCTACGAGCAGTACTTC
cdr3_aa: CASSLSGVGSYEQYF
v_call: TRBV28
d_call: NA
clone_size: many
j_call: TRBJ2-7

cdr3_nt: TGTGCCAGCAGTTACTCGAAGCCCGACTCTCGCACAGATACGCAGTATTTT
cdr3_aa: CASSYSKPDSRTDTQYF
v_call: TRBV6-2/TRBV6-3
d_call: NA
clone_size: many
j_call: TRBJ2-3

cdr3_nt: TGTGCCAGCAGTGAAGCCGGGACACGTGGAACCCAGTACTTC
cdr3_aa: CASSEAGTRGTQYF
v_call: TRBV6-1
d_call: NA
clone_size: many
j_call: TRBJ2-5

cdr3_nt: TGTGCCAGCAGCGGACAGGGGGCCGAGCAGTACTTC
cdr3_aa: CASSGQGAEQYF
v_call: TRBV12-3/TRBV12-4
d_call: TRBD1
clone_size: NA
j_call: TRBJ2-7

cdr3_nt: TGTGCCAGCAGCCCTGGACTAGCGGGCTCCTACGAGCAGTACTTC
cdr3_aa: CASSPGLAGSYEQYF
v_call: TRBV4-1
d_call: TRBD2
clone_size: many
j_call: TRBJ2-7

cdr3_nt: TGTGCCAGCAGCTTAGAGGGCCGCCTGGGGTACGAGCAGTACTTC
cdr3_aa: CASSLEGRLGYEQYF
v_call: TRBV11-2
d_call: NA
clone_size: many
j_call: TRBJ2-7

cdr3_nt: TGTGCCAGCAGTTACTCGATGCCCGGTGGCTATGGCTACACCTTC
cdr3_aa: CASSYSMPGGYGYTF
v_call: TRBV6-2/TRBV6-3
d_call: NA
clone_size: NA
j_call: TRBJ1-2

cdr3_nt: TGCAGCGTTGGGGGGGCTCCGGGACACCTGAACACTGAAGCTTTCTTT
cdr3_aa: CSVGGAPGHLNTEAFF
v_call: TRBV29-1
d_call: NA
clone_size: NA
j_call: TRBJ1-1

cdr3_nt: TGCGCCAGCAGTGAGTCCTTAGCGGGGAGCTCCTACGAGCAGTACTTC
cdr3_aa: CASSESLAGSSYEQYF
v_call: TRBV10-1
d_call: TRBD2
clone_size: once
j_call: TRBJ2-7

cdr3_nt: TGCAGCGTTGTGCAAGGGACAGGGATACTTAACTATGGCTACACCTTC
cdr3_aa: CSVVQGTGILNYGYTF
v_call: TRBV29-1
d_call: TRBD1
clone_size: many
j_call: TRBJ1-2

cdr3_nt: TGTGCCAGCAGCCCCTTGGGAGGGGCCTGGAACACTGAAGCTTTCTTT
cdr3_aa: CASSPLGGAWNTEAFF
v_call: TRBV7-2
d_call: NA
clone_size: many
j_call: TRBJ1-1

cdr3_nt: TGTGCCTGGACGTGGACAGGGGCCTACACTGAAGCTTTCTTT
cdr3_aa: CAWTWTGAYTEAFF
v_call: TRBV30
d_call: TRBD1
clone_size: many
j_call: TRBJ1-1

cdr3_nt: TGTGCCAGCAGTCGACGTACAGGGTTGGGCTTCTACGAGCAGTACTTC
cdr3_aa: CASSRRTGLGFYEQYF
v_call: TRBV6-2/TRBV6-3
d_call: NA
clone_size: many
j_call: TRBJ2-7

cdr3_nt: TGTGCCAGCAGCTTAGTATCGGGAGACCTCACCGGGGAGCTGTTTTTT
cdr3_aa: CASSLVSGDLTGELFF
v_call: TRBV11-2
d_call: NA
clone_size: NA
j_call: TRBJ2-2

cdr3_nt: TGTGCCAGCAGTTACGGGCTAGGACGCCGAGAAGAGACCCAGTACTTC
cdr3_aa: CASSYGLGRREETQYF
v_call: TRBV6-2/TRBV6-3
d_call: NA
clone_size: many
j_call: TRBJ2-5

cdr3_nt: TGTGCCAGTAGTATAGGGGGGAACTATGGCTACACCTTC
cdr3_aa: CASSIGGNYGYTF
v_call: TRBV19
d_call: NA
clone_size: many
j_call: TRBJ1-2

cdr3_nt: TGTGCCAGCAGTTACACTAGCGGCCAAGAGACCCAGTACTTC
cdr3_aa: CASSYTSGQETQYF
v_call: TRBV6-5
d_call: TRBD2
clone_size: many
j_call: TRBJ2-5

cdr3_nt: TGTGCCAGCAGTCCTACCTGGACCGATTTGGAGCAGTACTTC
cdr3_aa: CASSPTWTDLEQYF
v_call: TRBV12-3/TRBV12-4
d_call: NA
clone_size: many
j_call: TRBJ2-7

cdr3_nt: TGTGCCAGCTCACCTATCAGGCTAGCGTTCTACGAGCAGTACTTC
cdr3_aa: CASSPIRLAFYEQYF
v_call: TRBV18
d_call: NA
clone_size: many
j_call: TRBJ2-7

cdr3_nt: TGTGCCAGCAGTCAGGACAGGTCGGGAAATTCACCCCTCCACTTT
cdr3_aa: CASSQDRSGNSPLHF
v_call: TRBV6-1
d_call: TRBD1
clone_size: NA
j_call: TRBJ1-6